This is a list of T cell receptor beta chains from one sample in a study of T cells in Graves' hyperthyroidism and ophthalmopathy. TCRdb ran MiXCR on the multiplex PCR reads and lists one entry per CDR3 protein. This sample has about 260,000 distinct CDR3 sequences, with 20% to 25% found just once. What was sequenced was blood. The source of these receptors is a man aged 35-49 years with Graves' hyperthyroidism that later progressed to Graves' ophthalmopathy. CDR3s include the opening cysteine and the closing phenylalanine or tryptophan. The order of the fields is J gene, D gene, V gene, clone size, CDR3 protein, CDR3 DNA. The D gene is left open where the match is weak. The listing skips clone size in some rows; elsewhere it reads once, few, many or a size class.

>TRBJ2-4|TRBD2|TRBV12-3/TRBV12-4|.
CASSLLAGVKDF
TGTGCCAGCAGTTTACTAGCGGGGGTTAAGGACTTC
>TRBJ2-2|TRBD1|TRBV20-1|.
CSARVIGTDNTGELFF
TGCAGTGCTAGAGTTATCGGGACAGACAACACCGGGGAGCTGTTTTTT
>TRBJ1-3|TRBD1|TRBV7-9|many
CAGQAVPGNSGNTIYF
TGTGCCGGACAGGCAGTCCCAGGAAACTCTGGAAACACCATATATTTT
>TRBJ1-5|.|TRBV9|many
CASSVEGAPRQPQHF
TGTGCCAGCAGCGTAGAAGGGGCGCCCCGTCAGCCCCAGCATTTT
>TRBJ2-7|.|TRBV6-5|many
CASSYSQGTGSGEQYF
TGTGCCAGCAGTTACTCCCAAGGGACTGGTTCGGGCGAGCAGTACTTC
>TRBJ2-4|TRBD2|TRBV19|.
CASHPAGGVKNIQYF
TGTGCCAGCCACCCAGCGGGAGGGGTCAAAAACATTCAGTACTTC
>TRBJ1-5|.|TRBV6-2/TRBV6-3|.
CASRSLDRAAQPQHF
TGTGCCAGCAGGTCCTTAGACCGGGCCGCCCAGCCCCAGCATTTT
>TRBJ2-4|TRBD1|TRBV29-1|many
CSVGTTGGGYQYF
TGCAGCGTAGGTACGACAGGGGGCGGTTATCAGTACTTC
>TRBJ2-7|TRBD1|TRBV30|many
CAWTRQGGYEQYF
TGTGCCTGGACGCGACAGGGGGGCTACGAGCAGTACTTC
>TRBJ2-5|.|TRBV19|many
CASSIGLWETQYF
TGTGCCAGTAGTATAGGGTTGTGGGAGACCCAGTACTTC
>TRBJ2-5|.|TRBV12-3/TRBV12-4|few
CASSLPDTQETQYF
TGTGCCAGCAGTTTACCGGACACCCAAGAGACCCAGTACTTC
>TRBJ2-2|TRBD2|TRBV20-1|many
CSARVSSGRANTGELFF
TGCAGTGCTAGAGTTTCTAGCGGGAGAGCGAACACCGGGGAGCTGTTTTTT
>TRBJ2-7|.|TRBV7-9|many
CASSYVGSAAYEQYF
TGTGCCAGCAGCTATGTTGGGTCGGCGGCCTACGAGCAGTACTTC
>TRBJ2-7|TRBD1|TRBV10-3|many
CATHRGNTDEQYF
TGTGCCACTCACAGGGGAAATACAGACGAGCAGTACTTC
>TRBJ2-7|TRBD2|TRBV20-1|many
CSARGGTSGRVAYEQYF
TGCAGTGCTAGAGGGGGGACTAGCGGGAGGGTTGCCTACGAGCAGTACTTC
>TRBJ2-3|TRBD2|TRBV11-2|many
CASSPPGLPTDTQYF
TGTGCCAGCAGCCCGCCGGGACTACCCACAGATACGCAGTATTTT
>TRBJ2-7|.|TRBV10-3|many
CAISPSPLNEQYF
TGTGCCATCAGCCCTTCTCCCCTCAACGAGCAGTACTTC
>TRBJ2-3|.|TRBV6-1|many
CASSIKIQDTQYF
TGTGCCAGCAGTATCAAGATCCAAGATACGCAGTATTTT
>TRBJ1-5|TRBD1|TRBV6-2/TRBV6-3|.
CASSSDRSGGGQPQHF
TGTGCCAGCAGTTCCGACCGTTCAGGGGGGGGTCAGCCCCAGCATTTT
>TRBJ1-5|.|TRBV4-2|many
CASSQVYEGLDNQPQHF
TGTGCCAGCAGCCAAGTCTATGAGGGGCTTGACAATCAGCCCCAGCATTTT
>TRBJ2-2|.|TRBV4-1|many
CASSRSDSSNTGELFF
TGCGCCAGCAGCCGATCGGACAGCTCGAACACCGGGGAGCTGTTTTTT
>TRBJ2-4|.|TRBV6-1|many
CASSEVQGGYIQYF
TGTGCCAGCAGTGAAGTCCAAGGAGGGTACATTCAGTACTTC
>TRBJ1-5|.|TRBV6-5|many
CASSYDQNNQPQHF
TGTGCCAGCAGTTACGATCAGAACAATCAGCCCCAGCATTTT
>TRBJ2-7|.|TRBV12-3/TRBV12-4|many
CASSSRAGSSYEQYF
TGTGCCAGCAGTTCCAGGGCAGGGTCCTCCTACGAGCAGTACTTC
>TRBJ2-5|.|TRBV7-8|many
CASRKGGHLKMQETQYF
TGTGCCAGCAGAAAGGGCGGACACCTAAAGATGCAAGAGACCCAGTACTTC
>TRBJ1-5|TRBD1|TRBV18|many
CASSPGTGGLQPQHF
TGTGCCAGCTCACCTGGGACAGGGGGCCTTCAGCCCCAGCATTTT